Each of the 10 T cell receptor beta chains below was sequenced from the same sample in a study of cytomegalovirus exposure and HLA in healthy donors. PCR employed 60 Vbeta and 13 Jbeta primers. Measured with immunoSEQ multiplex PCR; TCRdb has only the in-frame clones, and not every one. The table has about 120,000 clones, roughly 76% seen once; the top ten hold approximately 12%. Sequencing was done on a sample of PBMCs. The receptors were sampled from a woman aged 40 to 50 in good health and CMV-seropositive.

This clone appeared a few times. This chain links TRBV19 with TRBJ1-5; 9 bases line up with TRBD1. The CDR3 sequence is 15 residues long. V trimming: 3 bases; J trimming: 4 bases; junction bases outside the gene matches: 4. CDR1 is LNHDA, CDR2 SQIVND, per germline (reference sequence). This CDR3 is CASSIGTGINQPQHF. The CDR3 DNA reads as TGTGCCAGTAGTATCGGGACAGGGATTAATCAGCCCCAGCATTTT.

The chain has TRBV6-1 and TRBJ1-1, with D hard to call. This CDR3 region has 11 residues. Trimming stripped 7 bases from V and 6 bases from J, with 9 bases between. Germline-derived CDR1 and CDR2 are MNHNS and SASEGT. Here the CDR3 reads CASKEDSEAFF. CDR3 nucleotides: TGTGCCAGCAAAGAGGACTCTGAAGCTTTCTTT.

The CDR3 protein is CASSFVPRSRGYTF. CDR3 bases: TGTGCCAGCAGCTTTGTTCCCAGGTCACGCGGCTACACCTTC. The chain employs TRBV12-1 and TRBJ1-2; no check of the table's D call, TRBD1, against the DNA was made. TRBV12-1 has pseudogene status. There are 14 residues in the CDR3.

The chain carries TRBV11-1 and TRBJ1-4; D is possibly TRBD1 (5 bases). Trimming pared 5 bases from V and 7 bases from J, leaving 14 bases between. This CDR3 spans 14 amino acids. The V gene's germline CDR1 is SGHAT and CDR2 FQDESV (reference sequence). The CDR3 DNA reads TGTGCCAGCAGCGCATCCGACGGGGGTGAAAAACTGTTTTTT. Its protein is CASSASDGGEKLFF.

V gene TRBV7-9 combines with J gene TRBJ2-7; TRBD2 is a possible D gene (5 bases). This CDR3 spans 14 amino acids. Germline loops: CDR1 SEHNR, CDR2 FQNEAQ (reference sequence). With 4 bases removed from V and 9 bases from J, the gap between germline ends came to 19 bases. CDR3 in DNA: TGTGCCAGCAGCTCTACCTCCTCGTGGAGCGGGCAGTACTTC. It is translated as CASSSTSSWSGQYF.

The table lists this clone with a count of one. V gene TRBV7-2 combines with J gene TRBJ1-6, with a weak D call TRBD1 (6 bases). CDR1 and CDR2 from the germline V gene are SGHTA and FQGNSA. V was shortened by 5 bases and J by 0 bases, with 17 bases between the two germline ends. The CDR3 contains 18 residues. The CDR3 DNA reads TGTGCCAGCAGCCCCCGGACAGCCCCTAACTCCTATAATTCACCCCTCCACTTT. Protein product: CASSPRTAPNSYNSPLHF.

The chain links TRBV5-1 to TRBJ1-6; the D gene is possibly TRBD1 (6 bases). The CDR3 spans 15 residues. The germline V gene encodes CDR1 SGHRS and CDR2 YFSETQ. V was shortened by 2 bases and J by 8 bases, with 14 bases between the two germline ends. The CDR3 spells CASSLNRVRDSPLHF. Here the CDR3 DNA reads TGCGCCAGCAGCTTAAACAGGGTTAGGGATTCACCCCTCCACTTT. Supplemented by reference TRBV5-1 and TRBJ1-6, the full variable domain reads KAGVTQTPRYLIKTRGQQVTLSCSPISGHRSVSWYQQTPGQGLQFLFEYFSETQRNKGNFPGRFSGRQFSNSRSEMNVSTLELGDSALYLCASSLNRVRDSPLHFGNGTRLTVT.

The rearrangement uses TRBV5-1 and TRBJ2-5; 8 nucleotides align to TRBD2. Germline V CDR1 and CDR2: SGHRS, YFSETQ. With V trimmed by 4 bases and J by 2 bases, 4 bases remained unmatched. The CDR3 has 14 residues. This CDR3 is CASSTTSGQETQYF. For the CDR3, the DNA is TGCGCCAGCAGCACTACTAGCGGACAAGAGACCCAGTACTTC.

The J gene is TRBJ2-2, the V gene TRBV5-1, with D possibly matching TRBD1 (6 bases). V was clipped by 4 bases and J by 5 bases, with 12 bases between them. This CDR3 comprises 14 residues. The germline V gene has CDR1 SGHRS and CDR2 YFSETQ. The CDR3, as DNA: TGCGCCAGCAGCCCGATAGGGACAACCGGGGAGCTGTTTTTT. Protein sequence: CASSPIGTTGELFF.

For the CDR3, the DNA is TGCAGCGTCCCCATAAAAGGGGGAGAGACCCAGTACTTC. Protein: CSVPIKGGETQYF. The chain has TRBV29-1 and TRBJ2-5, with D possibly TRBD1 on 6 matching bases. Germline CDR1 is SQVTM and CDR2 is ANQGSEA. CDR3 length equals 13 residues. Trimming cost V 6 bases and J 4 bases, with 15 bases left between them. Complete variable domain (other parts from reference TRBV29-1 and TRBJ2-5): SAVISQKPSRDICQRGTSLTIQCQVDSQVTMMFWYRQQPGQSLTLIATANQGSEATYESGFVIDKFPISRPNLTFSTLTVSNMSPEDSSIYLCSVPIKGGETQYFGPGTRLLVL.